This T cell receptor beta chain emerged from a study of T-cell reconstitution after alpha-beta-depleted transplantation in children. Deletions cut 2 bases from V and 5 bases from J, with 6 bases between. The CDR3 length is 11 residues. Germline lookup yields CDR1 GTSNPN and CDR2 SVGIG (reference sequence). TCRbeta library preparation incorporated unique molecular identifiers. Via MiXCR, TCRdb re-called the PCR reads, giving one row per CDR3 protein. The data show tens of thousands of distinct CDR3 sequences, less than 15% seen once. Regarding the study as a whole: After transplant, at about two months, alpha-beta T cells were reportedly derived from several hundred expanded graft clones. Diversity and T-cell counts at one year after transplant derived mostly from new T cells. It was surviving recipient T cells and thymic progenitors that gave some patients high TCRbeta diversity at day 60.

Notes on this clonotype: What it binds is unknown.

The starting material was PBMCs, mostly from graft donor cells, obtained 180 days after TCRalphabeta/CD19-depleted stem cell transplant. The chain recombines TRBV30 with TRBJ2-5; D is ambiguous. This TCR was sampled from a male patient aged 2 to 9 who had a stem cell transplant for acute lymphoblastic leukemia, so the T cells may come from the graft donor. The DNA of the CDR3 is TGTGCCTGGAGTCCAAGGGAGACCCAGTACTTC. Amino acids: CAWSPRETQYF.